This T cell receptor beta chain derives from a study of OX40 agonist ivuxolimab in advanced cancers. To note about this clone: The antigen remains unidentified.

The germline CDR1 and CDR2 sequences are LGHNA and YSLEER. V was shortened by 1 base and J by 5 bases, with 15 bases between the two germline ends. The CDR3 extends over 16 amino acids. Profiling relied on immunoSEQ multiplex PCR, and the TCRdb table lists in-frame clones only, not all of them. Here the sample spans about 41,000 clones, around four fifths being singletons. Points from the study as a whole: Circulating CD4+ and CD8+ T cells showed clonal expansion by week 6 at 0.1 to 3.0 mg/kg. Among T cells, CD8+ cells averaged more expanded clones than CD4+ cells.

The source of this sequence is an adult with an advanced solid tumor such as melanoma, head and neck, liver or kidney cancer. This chain connects TRBV4-3 to TRBJ1-5, with TRBD1 as a possible D gene (5 bases). The material sequenced was CD4+ or CD8+ T cells sorted from blood, taken in a trial of the OX40 agonist ivuxolimab. This CDR3 reads CASSQGVAGGYQPQHF. CDR3 in DNA: TGCGCCAGCAGCCAAGGCGTAGCGGGGGGATATCAGCCCCAGCATTTT.